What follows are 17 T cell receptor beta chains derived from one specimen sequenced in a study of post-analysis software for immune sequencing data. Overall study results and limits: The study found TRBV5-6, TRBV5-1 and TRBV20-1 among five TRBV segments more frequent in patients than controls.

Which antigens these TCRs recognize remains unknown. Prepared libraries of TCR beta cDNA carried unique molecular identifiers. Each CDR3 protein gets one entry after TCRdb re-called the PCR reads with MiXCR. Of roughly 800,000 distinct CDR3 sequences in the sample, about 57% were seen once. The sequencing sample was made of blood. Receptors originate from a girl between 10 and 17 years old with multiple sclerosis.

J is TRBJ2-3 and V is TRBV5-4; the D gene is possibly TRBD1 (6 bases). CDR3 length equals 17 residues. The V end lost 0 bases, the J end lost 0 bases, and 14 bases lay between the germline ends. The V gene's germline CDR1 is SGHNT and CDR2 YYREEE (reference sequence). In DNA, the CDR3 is TGTGCCAGCAGCTTGGTCTACAGGGACGTAAGCACAGATACGCAGTATTTT. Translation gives CASSLVYRDVSTDTQYF.

This chain's CDR3 is CASSRGVAGETQYF. The CDR3, as DNA: TGCGCCAGCAGCCGCGGAGTAGCGGGAGAGACCCAGTACTTC. The genes are TRBV5-1 and TRBJ2-7; the match to TRBD2 covers 7 bases. The closer fit of TRBJ2-5 to the DNA end suggests the J call may be wrong. The CDR3 covers 14 residues. Germline lookup yields CDR1 SGHRS and CDR2 YFSETQ.

DNA of the CDR3: TGTGCCAGCAGACAAACCGGGACAGGGGCTTCACCCCTCCACTTT. It encodes CASRQTGTGASPLHF. V gene TRBV6-6 combines with J gene TRBJ1-6, with 10 bases fitting TRBD1. Germline CDR1 reads MNHNY; CDR2 reads SVGAGI (reference sequence). V dropped 6 bases and J dropped 9; count of bases not matched to a gene: 8. CDR3 length equals 15 residues.

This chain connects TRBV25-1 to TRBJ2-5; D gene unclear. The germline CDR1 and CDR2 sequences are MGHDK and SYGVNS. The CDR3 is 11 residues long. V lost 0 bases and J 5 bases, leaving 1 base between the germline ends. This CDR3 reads CASSEYETQYF. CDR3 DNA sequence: TGTGCCAGCAGTGAATATGAGACCCAGTACTTC.

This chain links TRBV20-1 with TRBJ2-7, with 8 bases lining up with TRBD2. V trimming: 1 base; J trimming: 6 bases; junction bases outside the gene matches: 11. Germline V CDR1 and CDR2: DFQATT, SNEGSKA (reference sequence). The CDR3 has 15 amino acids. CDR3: CSARGVSGERGEQYF. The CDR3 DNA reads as TGCAGTGCTAGAGGGGTTAGCGGGGAACGGGGCGAGCAGTACTTC.

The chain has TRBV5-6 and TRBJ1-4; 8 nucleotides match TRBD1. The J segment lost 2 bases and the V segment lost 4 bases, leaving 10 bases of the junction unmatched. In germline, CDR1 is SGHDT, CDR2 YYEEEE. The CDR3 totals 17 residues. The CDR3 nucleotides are TGTGCCAGCAGCAACTTCTTGGACAGGGAGACTAATGAAAAACTGTTTTTT. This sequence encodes CASSNFLDRETNEKLFF.

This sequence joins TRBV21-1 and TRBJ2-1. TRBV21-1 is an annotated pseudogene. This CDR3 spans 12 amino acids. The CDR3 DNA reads TGTGCCAGCAGAACGGGTCACAATGAGCAGTTCTTC. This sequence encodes CASRTGHNEQFF.

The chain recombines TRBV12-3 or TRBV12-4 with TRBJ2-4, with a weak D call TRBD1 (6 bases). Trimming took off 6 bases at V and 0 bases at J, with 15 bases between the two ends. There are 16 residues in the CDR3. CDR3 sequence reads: CASSPRQDIAKNIQYF. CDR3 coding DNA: TGTGCCAGCAGCCCAAGACAGGATATAGCCAAAAACATTCAGTACTTC.

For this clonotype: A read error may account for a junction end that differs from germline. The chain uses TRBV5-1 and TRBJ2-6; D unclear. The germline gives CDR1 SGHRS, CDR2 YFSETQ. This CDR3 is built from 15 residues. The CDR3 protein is CVSSYLESGANVLTF. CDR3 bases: TGCGTCAGCAGCTACCTGGAGTCTGGGGCCAACGTCCTGACTTTC. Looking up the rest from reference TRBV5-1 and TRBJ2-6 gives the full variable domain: KAGVTQTPRYLIKTRGQQVTLSCSPISGHRSVSWYQQTPGQGLQFLFEYFSETQRNKGNFPGRFSGRQFSNSRSEMNVSTLELGDSALYLCVSSYLESGANVLTFGAGSRLTVL.

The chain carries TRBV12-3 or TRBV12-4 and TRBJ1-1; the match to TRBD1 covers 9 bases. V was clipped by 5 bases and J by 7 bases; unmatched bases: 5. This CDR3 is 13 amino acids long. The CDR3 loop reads CASSPRQGGEAFF. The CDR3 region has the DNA TGTGCCAGCAGTCCAAGACAGGGGGGTGAAGCTTTCTTT.

Here the CDR3 DNA reads TGTGCCAGCAGCTTATTTCATGGGAACACCGGGGAGCTGTTTTTT. Translation gives CASSLFHGNTGELFF. The V gene is TRBV7-2, the J gene TRBJ2-2; no reliable D call. V lost 2 bases and J 1 base, leaving 8 bases between the germline ends. Germline V lookup: CDR1 SGHTA, CDR2 FQGNSA. The CDR3 consists of 15 residues. The complete variable domain, with remaining parts taken from reference TRBV7-2 and TRBJ2-2, reads GAGVSQSPSNKVTEKGKDVELRCDPISGHTALYWYRQSLGQGLEFLIYFQGNSAPDKSGLPSDRFSAERTGGSVSTLTIQRTQQEDSAVYLCASSLFHGNTGELFFGEGSRLTVL.

CDR3 in DNA: TGTGCCAGCAGTTACTCGATTCTTTACAGAGAAAACTATGGCTACACCTTC. Protein product: CASSYSILYRENYGYTF. V and J are TRBV6-6 and TRBJ1-2; D is unresolved. Germline values: CDR1 MNHNY, CDR2 SVGAGI (reference sequence). The germline V and J ends were trimmed by 0 bases and 2 bases, with 16 bases remaining between them. The CDR3 extends over 17 amino acids.

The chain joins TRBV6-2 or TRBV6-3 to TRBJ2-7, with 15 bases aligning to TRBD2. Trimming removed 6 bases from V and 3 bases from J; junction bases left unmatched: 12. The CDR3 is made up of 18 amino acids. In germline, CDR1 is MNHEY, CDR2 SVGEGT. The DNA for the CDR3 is TGTGCCAGCAGAAGCCCAACCGGGACTAGCGGGGGGATCTACGAGCAGTACTTC. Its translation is CASRSPTGTSGGIYEQYF.

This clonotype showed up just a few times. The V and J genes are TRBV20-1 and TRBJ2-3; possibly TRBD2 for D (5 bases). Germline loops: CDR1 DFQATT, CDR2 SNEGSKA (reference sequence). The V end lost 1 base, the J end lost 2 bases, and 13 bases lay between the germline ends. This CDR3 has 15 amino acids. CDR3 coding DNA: TGCAGTGCTAGAGGAACATCGGGAACCACAGATACGCAGTATTTT. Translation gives CSARGTSGTTDTQYF.

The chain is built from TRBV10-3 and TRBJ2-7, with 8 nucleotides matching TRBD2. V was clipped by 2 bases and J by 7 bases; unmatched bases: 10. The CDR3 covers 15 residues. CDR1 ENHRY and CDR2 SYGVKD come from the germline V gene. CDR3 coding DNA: TGTGCCATCAGTGAGCTGGCGGGGGGCGGGGATGAGCAGTACTTC. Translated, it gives CAISELAGGGDEQYF.

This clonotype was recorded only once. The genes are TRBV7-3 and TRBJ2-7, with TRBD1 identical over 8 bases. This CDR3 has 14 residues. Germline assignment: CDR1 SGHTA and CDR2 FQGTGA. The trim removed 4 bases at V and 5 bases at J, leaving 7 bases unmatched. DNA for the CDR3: TGTGCCAGCAGCTCCGGACAGGGCCGGGACGAGCAGTACTTC. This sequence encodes CASSSGQGRDEQYF.

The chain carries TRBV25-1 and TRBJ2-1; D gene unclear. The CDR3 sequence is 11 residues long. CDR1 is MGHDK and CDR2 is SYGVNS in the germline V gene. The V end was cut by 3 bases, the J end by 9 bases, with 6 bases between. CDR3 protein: CASSDPGEQFF. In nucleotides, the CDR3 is TGTGCCAGCAGTGATCCTGGTGAGCAGTTCTTC.